Described below is a single T cell receptor (beta chain) sequence and its context. This sample was taken from a study of blood T cell repertoires in COVID-19. The repertoire was sequenced with immunoSEQ multiplex PCR; TCRdb's copy has only in-frame clones and lacks some. The profile shows under 250,000 clones, 80% to 90% of them singletons. V lost 6 bases and J lost 11; bases outside the gene matches: 21. The CDR3 spans 17 residues. Germline values: CDR1 MGHRA, CDR2 YSYEKL. The material sequenced was PBMCs or T cells enriched from blood (not recorded which). This TCR was recovered from a woman in her thirties with acute COVID-19. The chain combines TRBV4-1 with TRBJ2-2; TRBD2 matches 7 bases. The CDR3 reads CASSPYSRGVIERELFF. In DNA form, the CDR3 reads TGCGCCAGCAGTCCCTATTCTCGGGGGGTGATTGAGCGAGAGCTGTTTTTT.